This T cell receptor beta chain was recorded in a study of neurological immune-mediated disorders. cDNA was made by 5'RACE with 10-nucleotide random UMIs. Via MiXCR, TCRdb re-called the 5' RACE reads, giving one row per CDR3 protein. Of 30,000 or so distinct CDR3 sequences listed, roughly 12% were seen once; the top ten hold 7.8%. Volunteers from a blood bank in Maryland, USA, constituted the healthy controls. Unsorted libraries were derived from 2 million PBMCs stored at -80 C. Study-level points and caveats: In HTLV-1-associated myelopathy, TCR clonal expansion was greatest, whereas multiple sclerosis had the least, falling below healthy controls.

A word on this clonotype: Its matching antigen is unknown. Just one base apart from a much larger clone, this may be a read error.

The V gene's germline CDR1 is KGHSH and CDR2 LQKENI. CDR3 length equals 14 residues. The receptor was isolated from a man aged 55 to 70 in good health. The rearrangement links TRBV18 to TRBJ2-1, with D perhaps matching TRBD1 (6 bases). Material: PBMCs. In nucleotides, the CDR3 is TGTGCCGGCTCACCTCTGGACAGCTACAATGAGCAGTTCTTC. Protein product: CAGSPLDSYNEQFF.